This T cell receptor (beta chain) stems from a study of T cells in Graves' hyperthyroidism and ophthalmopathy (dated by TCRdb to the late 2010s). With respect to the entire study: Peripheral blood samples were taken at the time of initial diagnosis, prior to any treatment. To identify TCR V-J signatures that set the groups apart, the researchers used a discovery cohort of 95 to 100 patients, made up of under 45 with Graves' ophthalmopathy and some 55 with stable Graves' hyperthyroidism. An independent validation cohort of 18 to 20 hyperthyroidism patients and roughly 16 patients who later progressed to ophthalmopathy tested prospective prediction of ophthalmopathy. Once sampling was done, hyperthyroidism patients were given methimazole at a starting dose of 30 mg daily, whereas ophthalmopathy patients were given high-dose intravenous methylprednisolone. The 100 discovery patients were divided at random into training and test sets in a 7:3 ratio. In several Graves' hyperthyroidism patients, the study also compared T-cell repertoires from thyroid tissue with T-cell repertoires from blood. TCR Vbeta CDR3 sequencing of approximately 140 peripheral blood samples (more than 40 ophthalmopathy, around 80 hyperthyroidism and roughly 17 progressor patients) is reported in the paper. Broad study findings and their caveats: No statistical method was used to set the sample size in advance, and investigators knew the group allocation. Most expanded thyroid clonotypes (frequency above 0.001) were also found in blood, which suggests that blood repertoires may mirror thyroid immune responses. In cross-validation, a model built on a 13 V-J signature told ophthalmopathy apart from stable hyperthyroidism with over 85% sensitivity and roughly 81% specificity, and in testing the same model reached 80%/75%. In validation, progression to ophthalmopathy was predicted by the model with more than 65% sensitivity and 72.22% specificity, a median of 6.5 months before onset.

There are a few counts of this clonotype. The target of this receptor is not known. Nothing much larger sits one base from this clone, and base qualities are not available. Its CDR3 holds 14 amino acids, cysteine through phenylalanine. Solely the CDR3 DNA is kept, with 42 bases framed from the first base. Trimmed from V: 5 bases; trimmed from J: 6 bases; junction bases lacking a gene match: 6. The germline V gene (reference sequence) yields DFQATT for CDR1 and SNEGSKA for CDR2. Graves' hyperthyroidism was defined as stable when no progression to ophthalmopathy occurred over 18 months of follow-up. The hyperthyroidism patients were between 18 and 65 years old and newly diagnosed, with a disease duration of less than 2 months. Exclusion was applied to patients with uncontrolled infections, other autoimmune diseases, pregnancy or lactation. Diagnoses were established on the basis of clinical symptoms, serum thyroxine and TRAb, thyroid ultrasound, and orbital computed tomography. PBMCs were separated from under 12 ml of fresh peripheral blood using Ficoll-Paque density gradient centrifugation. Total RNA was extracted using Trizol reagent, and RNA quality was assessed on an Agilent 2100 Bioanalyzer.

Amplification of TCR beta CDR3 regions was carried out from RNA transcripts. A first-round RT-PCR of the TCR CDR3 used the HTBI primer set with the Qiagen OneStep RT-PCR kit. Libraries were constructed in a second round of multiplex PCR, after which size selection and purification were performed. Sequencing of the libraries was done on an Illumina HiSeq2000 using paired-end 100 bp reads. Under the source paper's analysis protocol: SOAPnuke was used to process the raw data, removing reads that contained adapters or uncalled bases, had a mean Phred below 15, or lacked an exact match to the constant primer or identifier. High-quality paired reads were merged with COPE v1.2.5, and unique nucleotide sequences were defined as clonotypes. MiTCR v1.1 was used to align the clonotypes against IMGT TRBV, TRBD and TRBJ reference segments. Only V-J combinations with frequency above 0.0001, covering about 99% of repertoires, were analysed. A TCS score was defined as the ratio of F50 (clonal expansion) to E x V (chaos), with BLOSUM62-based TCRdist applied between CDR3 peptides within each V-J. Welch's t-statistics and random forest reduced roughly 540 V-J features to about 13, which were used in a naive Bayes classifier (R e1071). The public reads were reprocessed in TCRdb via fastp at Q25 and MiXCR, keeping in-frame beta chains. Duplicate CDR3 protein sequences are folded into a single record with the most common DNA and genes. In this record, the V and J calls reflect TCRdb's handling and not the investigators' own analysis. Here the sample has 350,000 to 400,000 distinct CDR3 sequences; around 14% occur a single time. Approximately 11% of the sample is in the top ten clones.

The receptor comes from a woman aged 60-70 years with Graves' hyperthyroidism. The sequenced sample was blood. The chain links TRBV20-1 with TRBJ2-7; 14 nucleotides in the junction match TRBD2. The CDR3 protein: CSASGLAGEAEQYF. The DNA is TGCAGTGCTTCGGGACTAGCGGGAGAGGCCGAGCAGTACTTC.